This T cell receptor (beta chain) was found in a study of T cell responses to AZD1222 COVID-19 vaccine. The CDR3 sequence is 16 residues long. From germline, CDR1 is WSHSY and CDR2 SAAADI. With 3 bases clipped from V and 0 bases from J, the junction kept 5 bases outside the gene matches. Sequencing used immunoSEQ multiplex PCR; TCRdb keeps in-frame clones, though not all of them. The table lists some 86,000 clones, 70% to 90% of them singletons. The sequence was collected from an adult in good health. The sequencing here drew on peripheral blood, taken on day 0 of AZD1222 vaccination. This chain connects TRBV10-2 to TRBJ2-5; 9 bases fit TRBD2. In DNA form, the CDR3 reads TGCGCCAGCAGTGATGTGGCTAGCGGGAACCAAGAGACCCAGTACTTC. Translating it yields CASSDVASGNQETQYF.